This TCR beta chain is drawn from a study of blood T cells in healthy people across ages. Study-wide context: About one barcoded TCR beta cDNA was captured per two T cells.

This clonotype was detected only a few times. The second PCR ran about 6 to 11 cycles with a sample-barcoded 5' primer and J-beta primers. Each cDNA was tagged by a template-switch adaptor containing 12 random nucleotides. Via MiXCR, TCRdb re-called the 5' RACE reads, giving one row per CDR3 protein. The sample holds 850,000 to 1,300,000 distinct CDR3 sequences; 35% to 50% are singletons and the top ten take approximately 17%. Samples had at least 6.5 million PBMCs isolated from them. This CDR3 is 14 amino acids long. Trimming pared 2 bases from V and 9 bases from J, leaving 17 bases between. The germline V gene has CDR1 MNHNS and CDR2 SASEGT.

Source material: blood. The clonotype was recovered from an older woman in good health. The chain joins TRBV6-1 to TRBJ2-7; possibly TRBD1 for D (6 bases). The CDR3 DNA sequence: TGTGCCAGCAGTGAACGGGTCAGGGGTGACGGGCAGTACTTC. Translating gives CASSERVRGDGQYF.